This is a list of T cell receptor beta chains from one sample in a study of blood T cells in healthy people across ages. Each CDR3 protein is one row after TCRdb ran MiXCR on the 5' RACE reads. Of some 640,000 distinct CDR3 sequences in the sample, about 28% were seen once. Material: blood. The origin of the receptors is a woman at least 80 years old in good health. The CDR3 runs from the conserved cysteine through the conserved F or W.

>TRBV20-1|17|TRBJ1-1
CSARDAYEGAMGTEAFF
>TRBV7-2|15|TRBJ1-1
CASSLESGRGTEAFF
>TRBV5-5|14|TRBJ2-5
CASSLGGEGETQYF
>TRBV9|14|TRBJ1-6
CASSAPEGNSPLHF
>TRBV29-1|17|TRBJ2-4
CSVYDRAASGGYYQQYF
>TRBV6-2/TRBV6-3|12|TRBJ2-3
CASSYTLDTQYF
>TRBV12-3/TRBV12-4|16|TRBJ2-1
CASSLNPGQGGSKQFF
>TRBV7-2|15|TRBJ1-4
CASSPRGGAQEKLFF
>TRBV19|13|TRBJ1-2
CASSIDRAYGYTF
>TRBV5-6|14|TRBJ2-1
CASSLVAGYNEQFF
>TRBV9|15|TRBJ1-3
CASSIDAVSGNTIYF
>TRBV12-3/TRBV12-4|16|TRBJ2-1
CASRRTSGGRNNEQFF
>TRBV27|15|TRBJ2-3
CASSSLGRRVDTQYF
>TRBV6-5|15|TRBJ1-6
CASTTYRAINSPLHF
>TRBV5-6|13|TRBJ1-5
CASPGQSNQPQHF